This T cell receptor beta chain was recorded in a study of CXCR3-negative and CXCR3-positive naive CD8 T cells (dated by TCRdb to between 2018 and 2021). Looking at the study overall: In total, roughly 130 million TRB reads were obtained, corresponding to roughly 1.5 +/- 0.3 million reads per library. Data from about ten donors, pooled across two independent experiments, went into the diversity and physicochemical repertoire analyses. TRBV-TRBJ cluster analysis included naive subsets from roughly 5 donors and memory cells from 3 donors. On the study overall, not on this receptor specifically: Similar TRBV-TRBJ usage was shown by naive CXCR3-negative and CXCR3-positive cells from the same donor, whereas distinct patterns were shown by memory cells. Both naive subsets had comparably high repertoire diversity, while memory CD8+ T cells had much lower repertoire diversity. Because surface CD5, which is linked to self-reactivity in mice, was comparable between the naive subsets, TCR interaction strength was also inferred from TRB CDR3 physicochemical properties. TRB CDR3s from CXCR3-positive naive cells showed higher hydrophobicity (lower Kidera factor 4), lower energy, and higher strength and volume indices than CXCR3-negative naive cells. Freshly isolated PBMCs were used for most assays because CXCR3 expression went down partially after cryopreservation.

Sequencing was performed on a NextSeq 550. The Human TCR Profiling Kit (MiLaboratory) was used to make UMI-labeled 5' RACE TRB cDNA libraries. The full amount of extracted RNA was used for cDNA synthesis, and the full amount of resulting cDNA was used for PCR amplification. Libraries were prepared in parallel with an identical number of PCR cycles. Turning to the authors' computational methods: About 53,000 +/- 9,400 unique UMI-labeled TRB cDNA molecules per library were extracted with MIGEC and MiXCR, with at least two reads per UMI required. On average, roughly 40,000 +/- 10,000 functional in-frame TRB CDR3 nucleotide clonotypes lacking stop codons were found per library. After downsampling to 5000 UMI-labeled TRB molecules per sample, diversity metrics, including normalized Shannon-Wiener and Chao1, were computed in VDJtools. VDJtools was used to calculate clonotype-size-weighted physicochemical properties of the central five CDR3 residues, namely interaction energy, strength, volume and Kidera factor 4. Based on TCRdb reprocessing of the reads, there is one entry per CDR3 protein sequence, and DNA is missing. The V and J calls were determined by TCRdb, not by the authors. This sample's table contains about 50,000 distinct CDR3 sequences. Clones ranked in the top ten supply 0.4% to 0.5% of the sample.

Each CD8+ T cell subset was flow-sorted in triplicate, and some 310,000 cells per subset were placed directly into RLT lysis buffer. To exclude memory contaminants, naive CD8+ T cells were stringently defined as CD45RO-CCR7+CD27+CD95-. Standard density gradient centrifugation was used to isolate peripheral blood mononuclear cells from buffy coats. A FACSAria III was used to flow-sort naive CXCR3-negative and CXCR3-positive CD8+ T cells. Total RNA was extracted from sorted cells with an RNeasy Mini Kit. To note about this clonotype: This receptor's antigen is unknown.

The germline V gene sets CDR1 to SGHDN and CDR2 to FVKESK. From the cysteine through the phenylalanine, the CDR3 covers 15 amino acids. Nucleotide data are not available. Material: naive CXCR3- CD8+ T cells from blood. The cell subset or site label, as the study defines it: CD45RO-CCR7+CD27+CD95- naive CD8+ T cells lacking CXCR3 (TNR3-). Recombination linked TRBV14 to TRBJ2-2; TCRdb indicates TRBD1, and absent DNA this call remains unverified. The TCR was taken from a human donor in good health. Some clones in this sample may be carry-over from other donors' samples. CDR3 protein: CASSFTGVRTGELFF.